The clone carrying this T cell receptor beta chain was seen more than once but under ten times. Its cognate antigen is unknown. RNA transcripts were the source from which TCR beta CDR3 regions were amplified. The library came from an HTBI-primed first-round RT-PCR and a second-round multiplex PCR. TCRdb ran MiXCR on the multiplex PCR reads and lists one entry per CDR3 protein. This sample yields around 1.1 million distinct CDR3 sequences, of which less than 45% are seen a single time; 11% belongs to the top ten. Clinical symptoms and serum thyroxine were used for diagnosis; TRAb, thyroid ultrasound and orbital computed tomography were also relied on. The entry originates in a study of Graves' ophthalmopathy and Graves' hyperthyroidism. Overall study results and limits: Separation of ophthalmopathy from stable hyperthyroidism was achieved by a 13-signature model, at approximately 88% sensitivity and roughly 81% specificity.

Sequenced material: peripheral blood or thyroid tissue (not recorded which). This receptor was identified in an adult man with Graves' hyperthyroidism.

The CDR3 coding sequence is TGCGCCAGCAGCCAAGTCGCAACAGGCTATCAGCCCCAGCATTTT. It codes for CASSQVATGYQPQHF. The chain carries TRBV4-3 and TRBJ1-5; D possibly corresponds to TRBD1 (5 bases). V was trimmed by 1 base and J by 5 bases, leaving 12 bases between them. Germline loops: CDR1 LGHNA, CDR2 YSLEER. The CDR3 length is 15 residues.